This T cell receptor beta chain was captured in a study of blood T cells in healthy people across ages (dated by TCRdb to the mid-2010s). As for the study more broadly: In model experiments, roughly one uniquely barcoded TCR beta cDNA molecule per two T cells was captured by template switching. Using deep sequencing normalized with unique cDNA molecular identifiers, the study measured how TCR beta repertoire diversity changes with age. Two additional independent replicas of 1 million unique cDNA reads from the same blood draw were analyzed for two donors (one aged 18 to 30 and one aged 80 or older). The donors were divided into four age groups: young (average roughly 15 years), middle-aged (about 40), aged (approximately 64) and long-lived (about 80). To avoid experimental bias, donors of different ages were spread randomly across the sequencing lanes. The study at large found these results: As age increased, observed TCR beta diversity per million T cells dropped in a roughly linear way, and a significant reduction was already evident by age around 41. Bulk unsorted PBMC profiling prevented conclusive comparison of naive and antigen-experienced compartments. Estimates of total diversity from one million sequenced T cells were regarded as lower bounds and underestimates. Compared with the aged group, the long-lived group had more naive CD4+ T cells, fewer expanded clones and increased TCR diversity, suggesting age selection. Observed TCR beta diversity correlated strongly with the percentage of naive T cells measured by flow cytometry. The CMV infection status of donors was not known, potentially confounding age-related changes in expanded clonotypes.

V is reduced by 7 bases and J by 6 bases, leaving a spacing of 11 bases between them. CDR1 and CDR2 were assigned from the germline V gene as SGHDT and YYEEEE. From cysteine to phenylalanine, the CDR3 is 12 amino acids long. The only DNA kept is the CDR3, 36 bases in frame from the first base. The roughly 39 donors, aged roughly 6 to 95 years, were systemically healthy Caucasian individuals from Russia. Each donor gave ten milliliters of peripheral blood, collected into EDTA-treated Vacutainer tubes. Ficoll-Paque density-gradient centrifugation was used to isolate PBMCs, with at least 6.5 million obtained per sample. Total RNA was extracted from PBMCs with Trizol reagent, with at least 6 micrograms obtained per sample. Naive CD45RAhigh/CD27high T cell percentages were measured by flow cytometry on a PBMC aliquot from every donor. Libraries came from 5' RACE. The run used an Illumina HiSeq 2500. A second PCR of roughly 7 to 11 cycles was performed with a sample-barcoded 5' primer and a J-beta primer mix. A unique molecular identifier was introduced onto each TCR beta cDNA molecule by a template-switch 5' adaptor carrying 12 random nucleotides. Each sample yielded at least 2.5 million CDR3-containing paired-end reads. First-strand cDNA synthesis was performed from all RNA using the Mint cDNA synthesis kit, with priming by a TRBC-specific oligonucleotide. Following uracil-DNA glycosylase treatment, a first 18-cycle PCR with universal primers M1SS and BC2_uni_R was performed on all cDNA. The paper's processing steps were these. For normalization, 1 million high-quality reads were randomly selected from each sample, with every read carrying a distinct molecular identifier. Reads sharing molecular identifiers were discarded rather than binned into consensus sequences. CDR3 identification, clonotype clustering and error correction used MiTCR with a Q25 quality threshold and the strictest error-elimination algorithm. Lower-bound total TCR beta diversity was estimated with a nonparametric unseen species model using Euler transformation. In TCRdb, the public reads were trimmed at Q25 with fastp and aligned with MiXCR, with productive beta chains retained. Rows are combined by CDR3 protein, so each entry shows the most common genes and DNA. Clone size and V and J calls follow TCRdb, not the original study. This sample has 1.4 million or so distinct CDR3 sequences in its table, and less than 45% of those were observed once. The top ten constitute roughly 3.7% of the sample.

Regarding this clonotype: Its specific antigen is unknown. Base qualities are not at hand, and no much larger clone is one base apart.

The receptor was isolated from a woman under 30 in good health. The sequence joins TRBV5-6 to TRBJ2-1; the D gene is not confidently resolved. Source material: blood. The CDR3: CASFARTNEQFF. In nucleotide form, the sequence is TGTGCCAGCTTCGCTAGGACCAATGAGCAGTTCTTC.